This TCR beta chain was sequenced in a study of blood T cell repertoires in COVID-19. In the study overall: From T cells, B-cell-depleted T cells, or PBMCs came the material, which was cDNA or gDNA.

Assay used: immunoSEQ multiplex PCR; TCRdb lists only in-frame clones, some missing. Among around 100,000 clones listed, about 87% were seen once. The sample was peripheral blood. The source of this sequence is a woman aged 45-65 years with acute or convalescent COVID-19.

CDR3 coding DNA: TGTGCCACCGGGCGGGGGATAGTGTCTAGTGAAAAACTGTTTTTT. It translates to CATGRGIVSSEKLFF. The chain has TRBV6-5 and TRBJ1-4, with D possibly being TRBD1 (5 bases). CDR3 length: 15 amino acids. The germline V gene encodes CDR1 MNHEY and CDR2 SVGAGI. Trimming shortened V by 10 bases and J by 7 bases, and 22 bases separated the two germline ends.